This T cell receptor beta chain appears in the sequencing data of a study of early T cells in non-severe SARS-CoV-2 infection. Study at large: Unsorted whole-blood RNA was sequenced in bulk, leaving chains unpaired.

General study results and limits: CD4 and private specificities were missed by VDJdb matching, which favored anti-spike CD8 responses.

Individual cDNA molecules were tagged with unique molecular identifiers, the study reported. A single record per CDR3 protein comes from TCRdb applying MiXCR to the 5' RACE reads. The table has tens of thousands of distinct CDR3 sequences, around an eighth seen once. On this clonotype itself: No antigen is known for it.

Germline V gives CDR1 SGHRS, CDR2 YFSETQ. This CDR3 has 15 residues. V lost 9 bases, J lost 4 bases, and 12 bases stayed unmatched. This clonotype was obtained from an adult who was a healthcare worker with PCR-confirmed SARS-CoV-2 infection or an uninfected control (not recorded which). Material for sequencing was whole blood. The chain has TRBV5-1 and TRBJ2-2; 7 nucleotides agree with TRBD2. The CDR3 protein is CATRTSVSPTGELFF. CDR3 in DNA: TGCGCCACGCGTACTAGCGTTTCTCCCACCGGGGAGCTGTTTTTT.